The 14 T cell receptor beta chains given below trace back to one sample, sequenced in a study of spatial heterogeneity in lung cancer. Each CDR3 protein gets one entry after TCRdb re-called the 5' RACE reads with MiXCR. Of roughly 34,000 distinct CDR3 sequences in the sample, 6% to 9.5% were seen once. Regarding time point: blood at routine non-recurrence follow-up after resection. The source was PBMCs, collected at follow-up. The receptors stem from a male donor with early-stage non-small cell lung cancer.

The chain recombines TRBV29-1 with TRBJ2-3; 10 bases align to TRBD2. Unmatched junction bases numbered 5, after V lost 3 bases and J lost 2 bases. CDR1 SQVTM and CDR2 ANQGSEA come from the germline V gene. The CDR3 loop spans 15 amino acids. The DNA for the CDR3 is TGCAGCGTTGACCGAAGCGGGGGGGCCACAGATACGCAGTATTTT. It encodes CSVDRSGGATDTQYF.

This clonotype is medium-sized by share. The CDR3 reads CASSPGLAVLRDTQYF. In nucleotides, the CDR3 is TGTGCCAGCAGTCCTGGACTAGCGGTCCTCAGGGATACGCAGTATTTT. This chain joins TRBV2 and TRBJ2-3, with 10 bases aligning to TRBD2. The CDR3 covers 16 residues. Germline CDR1 SNHLY, CDR2 FYNNEI. J gave up 6 bases and V 5 bases, and 11 bases lay outside the gene matches. Full variable domain (rest looked up from reference TRBV2 and TRBJ2-3): EPEVTQTPSHQVTQMGQEVILRCVPISNHLYFYWYRQILGQKVEFLVSFYNNEISEKSEIFDDQFSVERPDGSNFTLKIRSTKLEDSAMYFCASSPGLAVLRDTQYFGPGTRLTVL.

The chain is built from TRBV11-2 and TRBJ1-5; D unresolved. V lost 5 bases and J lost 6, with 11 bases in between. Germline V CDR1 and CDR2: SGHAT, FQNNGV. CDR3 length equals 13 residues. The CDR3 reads CASSAQGSQPQHF. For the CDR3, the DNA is TGTGCCAGCAGCGCACAAGGAAGTCAGCCCCAGCATTTT.

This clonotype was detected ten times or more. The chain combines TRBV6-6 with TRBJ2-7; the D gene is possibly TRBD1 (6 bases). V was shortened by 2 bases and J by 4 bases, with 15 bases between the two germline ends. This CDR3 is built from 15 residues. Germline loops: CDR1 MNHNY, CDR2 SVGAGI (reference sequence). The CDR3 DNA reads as TGTGCCAGCAGTTACGGGCCCCTCACAGGGTACGAGCAGTACTTC. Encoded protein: CASSYGPLTGYEQYF.

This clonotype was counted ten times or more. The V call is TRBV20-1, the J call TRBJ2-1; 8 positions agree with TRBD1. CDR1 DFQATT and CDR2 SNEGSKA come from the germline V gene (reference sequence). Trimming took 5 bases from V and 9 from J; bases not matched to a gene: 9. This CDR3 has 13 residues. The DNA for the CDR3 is TGCAGTGCTTCCGGTCCAGGGGGCGTTGAGCAGTTCTTC. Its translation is CSASGPGGVEQFF.

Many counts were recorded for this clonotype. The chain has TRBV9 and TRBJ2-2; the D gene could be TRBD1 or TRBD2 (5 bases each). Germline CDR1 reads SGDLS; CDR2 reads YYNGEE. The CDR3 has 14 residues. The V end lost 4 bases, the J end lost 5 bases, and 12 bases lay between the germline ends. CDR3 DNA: TGTGCCAGCAGCTCCCAGAGGGGAACCGGGGAGCTGTTTTTT. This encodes CASSSQRGTGELFF.

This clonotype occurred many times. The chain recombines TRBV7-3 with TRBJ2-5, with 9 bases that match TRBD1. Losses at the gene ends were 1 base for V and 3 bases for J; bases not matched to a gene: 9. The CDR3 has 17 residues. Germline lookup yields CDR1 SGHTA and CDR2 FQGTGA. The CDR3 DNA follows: TGTGCCAGCAGCTTAAGTAGAATCCGGGACAGGGAAGAGACCCAGTACTTC. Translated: CASSLSRIRDREETQYF. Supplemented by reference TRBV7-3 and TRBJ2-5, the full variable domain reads GAGVSQTPSNKVTEKGKYVELRCDPISGHTALYWYRQSLGQGPEFLIYFQGTGAADDSGLPNDRFFAVRPEGSVSTLKIQRTERGDSAVYLCASSLSRIRDREETQYFGPGTRLLVL.

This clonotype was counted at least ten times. CDR3 protein: CASSSGTGGAGANVLTF. The CDR3 DNA sequence: TGTGCCAGCAGCTCCGGGACAGGGGGCGCTGGGGCCAACGTCCTGACTTTC. The genes are TRBV7-9 and TRBJ2-6; 12 nucleotides agree with TRBD1. From germline, CDR1 is SEHNR and CDR2 FQNEAQ (reference sequence). J lost 2 bases, V lost 4 bases, and 3 bases had no gene match. This CDR3 region has 17 residues.

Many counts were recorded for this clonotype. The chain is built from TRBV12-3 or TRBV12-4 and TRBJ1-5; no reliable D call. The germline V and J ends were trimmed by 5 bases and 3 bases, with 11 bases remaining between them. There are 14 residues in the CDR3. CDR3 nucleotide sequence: TGTGCCAGCAGTCTCGATGGCTCCAATCAGCCCCAGCATTTT. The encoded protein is CASSLDGSNQPQHF.

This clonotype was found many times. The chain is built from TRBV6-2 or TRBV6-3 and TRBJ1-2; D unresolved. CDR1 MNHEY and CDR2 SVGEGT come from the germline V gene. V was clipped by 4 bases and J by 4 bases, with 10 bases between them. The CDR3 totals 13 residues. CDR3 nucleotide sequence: TGTGCCAGCAGTTTGTGGGTCACCTATGGCTACACCTTC. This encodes CASSLWVTYGYTF.

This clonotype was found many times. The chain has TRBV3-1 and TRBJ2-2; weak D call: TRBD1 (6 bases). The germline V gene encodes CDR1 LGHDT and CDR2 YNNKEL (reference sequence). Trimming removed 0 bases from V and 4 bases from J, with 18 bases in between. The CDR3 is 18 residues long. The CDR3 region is CASSQDQGTRSVTGELFF. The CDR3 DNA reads TGTGCCAGCAGCCAAGATCAGGGGACAAGATCCGTCACCGGGGAGCTGTTTTTT.

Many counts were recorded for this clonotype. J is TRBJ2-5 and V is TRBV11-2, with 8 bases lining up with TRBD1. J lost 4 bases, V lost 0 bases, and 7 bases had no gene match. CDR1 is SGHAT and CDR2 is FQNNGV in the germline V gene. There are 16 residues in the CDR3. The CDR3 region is CASSLDAGGLGETQYF. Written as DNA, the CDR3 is TGTGCCAGCAGCTTAGATGCAGGGGGCCTGGGAGAGACCCAGTACTTC. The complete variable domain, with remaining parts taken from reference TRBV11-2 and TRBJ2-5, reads EAGVAQSPRYKIIEKRQSVAFWCNPISGHATLYWYQQILGQGPKLLIQFQNNGVVDDSQLPKDRFSAERLKGVDSTLKIQPAKLEDSAVYLCASSLDAGGLGETQYFGPGTRLLVL.

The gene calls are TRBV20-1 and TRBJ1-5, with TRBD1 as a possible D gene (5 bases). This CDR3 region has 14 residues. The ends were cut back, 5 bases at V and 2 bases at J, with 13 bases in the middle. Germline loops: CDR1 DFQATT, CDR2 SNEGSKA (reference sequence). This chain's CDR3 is CSAPGGGGNQPQHF. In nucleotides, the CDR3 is TGCAGTGCTCCCGGGGGGGGTGGCAATCAGCCCCAGCATTTT.

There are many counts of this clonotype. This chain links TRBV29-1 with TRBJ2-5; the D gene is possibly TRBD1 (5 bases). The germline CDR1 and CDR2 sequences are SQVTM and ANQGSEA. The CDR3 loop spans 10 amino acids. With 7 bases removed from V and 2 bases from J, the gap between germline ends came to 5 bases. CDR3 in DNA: TGCAGCGGACAGCAAGAGACCCAGTACTTC. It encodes CSGQQETQYF.